This is a list of T cell receptor beta chains from one sample in a study of OX40 agonist ivuxolimab in advanced cancers. TCRdb's table, derived via immunoSEQ multiplex PCR, lists solely in-frame clones and lacks some. The profile covers approximately 96,000 clones, with 80% to 95% appearing a single time and around 1.5% taken by the ten largest. This sample comprised CD4+ or CD8+ T cells sorted from blood, obtained in a trial of the OX40 agonist ivuxolimab. Every receptor here comes from an adult with an advanced solid tumor such as melanoma, head and neck, liver or kidney cancer. CDR3s include the opening cysteine and the closing phenylalanine or tryptophan. Fields, in order: V gene, J gene, CDR3 protein.

v_call: TRBV7-6; j_call: TRBJ2-2; cdr3_aa: CASSLVRNTGELFF
v_call: TRBV7-9; j_call: TRBJ1-1; cdr3_aa: CASSYDSGAFF
v_call: TRBV7-2; j_call: TRBJ2-1; cdr3_aa: CASSPREANEQFF
v_call: TRBV29-1; j_call: TRBJ1-2; cdr3_aa: CSVKDRGVYGYTF
v_call: TRBV5-5; j_call: TRBJ1-2; cdr3_aa: CASSLWGNYGYTF
v_call: TRBV5-1; j_call: TRBJ2-7; cdr3_aa: CASSLEGQGFGEQYF
v_call: TRBV6-1; j_call: TRBJ2-7; cdr3_aa: CASSEAGGSTGEQYF
v_call: TRBV28; j_call: TRBJ2-2; cdr3_aa: CASSSFTNVNTGELFF
v_call: TRBV7-9; j_call: TRBJ2-3; cdr3_aa: CASSLRAGADTDTQYF
v_call: TRBV19; j_call: TRBJ2-7; cdr3_aa: CASQGRGQHYEQYF
v_call: TRBV18; j_call: TRBJ2-1; cdr3_aa: CASSPPGANWNEQFF
v_call: TRBV30; j_call: TRBJ2-7; cdr3_aa: CAWSAGTGGYEQYF
v_call: TRBV11-3; j_call: TRBJ2-7; cdr3_aa: CASSLVGGSVEQYF
v_call: TRBV5-5; j_call: TRBJ1-2; cdr3_aa: CASSFNSGNYGYTF
v_call: TRBV28; j_call: TRBJ1-1; cdr3_aa: CASSPLSANTEAFF
v_call: TRBV7-3; j_call: TRBJ2-1; cdr3_aa: CASSLTGAEQFF
v_call: TRBV30; j_call: TRBJ1-4; cdr3_aa: CAWNRASTNEKLFF
v_call: TRBV11-3; j_call: TRBJ2-6; cdr3_aa: CASSYTGSSGANVLTF
v_call: TRBV9; j_call: TRBJ1-2; cdr3_aa: CASSRTDGWEAYGYTF
v_call: TRBV29-1; j_call: TRBJ2-3; cdr3_aa: CSVMTGGTDTQYF
v_call: TRBV13; j_call: TRBJ2-1; cdr3_aa: CASSRVNGQYYNEQFF
v_call: TRBV4-2; j_call: TRBJ2-7; cdr3_aa: CASSLTSGNEQYF
v_call: TRBV6-5; j_call: TRBJ2-1; cdr3_aa: CASSTSYNEQFF
v_call: TRBV7-3; j_call: TRBJ2-3; cdr3_aa: CASSLTPGGGSPDTQYF
v_call: TRBV28; j_call: TRBJ1-1; cdr3_aa: CASTSGGSGRDTEAFF
v_call: TRBV6-5; j_call: TRBJ1-5; cdr3_aa: CASSYSPQPSNQPQHF
v_call: TRBV19; j_call: TRBJ2-3; cdr3_aa: CASSLGGSGTDTQYF
v_call: TRBV7-6; j_call: TRBJ1-5; cdr3_aa: CASSPRTAFNRPQHF
v_call: TRBV18; j_call: TRBJ1-5; cdr3_aa: CASSTQGSQPQHF
v_call: TRBV5-1; j_call: TRBJ2-3; cdr3_aa: CASSLEAGGADTQYF
v_call: TRBV6-5; j_call: TRBJ1-5; cdr3_aa: CASRPTGGNQPQHF
v_call: TRBV6-1; j_call: TRBJ2-7; cdr3_aa: CASSGQGRPTYEQYF
v_call: TRBV7-9; j_call: TRBJ2-2; cdr3_aa: CASSIRTGATGELFF
v_call: TRBV28; j_call: TRBJ1-2; cdr3_aa: CASSLGQGYGYTF
v_call: TRBV30; j_call: TRBJ2-7; cdr3_aa: CAWNPGQGGYEQYF
v_call: TRBV5-1; j_call: TRBJ2-3; cdr3_aa: CASSSAGGSTDTQYF
v_call: TRBV9; j_call: TRBJ2-7; cdr3_aa: CASSPRPAVYEQYF
v_call: TRBV7-9; j_call: TRBJ1-1; cdr3_aa: CASSSRTGTEAFF
v_call: TRBV28; j_call: TRBJ2-3; cdr3_aa: CASSPPSRRAVDTQYF
v_call: TRBV6-1; j_call: TRBJ2-1; cdr3_aa: CASSEALLGGGIYNEQFF
v_call: TRBV10-3; j_call: TRBJ1-1; cdr3_aa: CAISGGTGGRGNTEAFF
v_call: TRBV30; j_call: TRBJ1-6; cdr3_aa: CAWSRGGRGSPLHF
v_call: TRBV6-4; j_call: TRBJ2-1; cdr3_aa: CASSEGTGRRQFF
v_call: TRBV4-2; j_call: TRBJ1-1; cdr3_aa: CASSFGTPLWDTEAFF
v_call: TRBV7-2; j_call: TRBJ2-1; cdr3_aa: CASSLIGEQFF
v_call: TRBV28; j_call: TRBJ2-7; cdr3_aa: CASSLSGLAGGPAEQYF
v_call: TRBV27; j_call: TRBJ2-5; cdr3_aa: CASSPSRQGQETQYF
v_call: TRBV7-9; j_call: TRBJ1-1; cdr3_aa: CASSATGDTEAFF
v_call: TRBV9; j_call: TRBJ2-3; cdr3_aa: CASSVAPGLSWRGTDTQYF
v_call: TRBV4-1; j_call: TRBJ1-5; cdr3_aa: CASSHGQGANSNQPQHF
v_call: TRBV7-8; j_call: TRBJ2-2; cdr3_aa: CASSLMPPTGGDTGELFF
v_call: TRBV6-1; j_call: TRBJ2-5; cdr3_aa: CASSAERDSRETQYF
v_call: TRBV27; j_call: TRBJ2-7; cdr3_aa: CASSLSGTSASYEQYF